This is a list of T cell receptor beta chains from one sample in a study of shared clonotypes between healthy human individuals. Only in-frame clones appear in the TCRdb table, and some are missing; sequencing was by immunoSEQ multiplex PCR. The sample holds some 2.1 million clones, 80% to 95% seen once. Sequenced material: naive CD8+ T cells from PBMCs. The receptors stem from a young man in good health. Some clones in this sample may be carry-over from other donors' samples. Each CDR3 is given with its conserved first and last residue. The order of the fields is J gene, D gene, V gene, clone size, CDR3 DNA, CDR3 protein. D genes are given only for firm matches. Size is stated for part of the rows, as once, few or many counts, or as a class when the clone is expanded.

j_call: TRBJ1-5
d_call: .
v_call: TRBV21-1
clone_size: .
cdr3_nt: TGTGCCAGCAGCAAAGTAGGCGCCCCTCAGCCCCAGCATTTT
cdr3_aa: CASSKVGAPQPQHF

j_call: TRBJ2-2
d_call: .
v_call: TRBV19
clone_size: .
cdr3_nt: TGTGCCAGTAGTATAGATCCCCCTCCTACAATATCGAACACCGGGGAGCTGTTTTTT
cdr3_aa: CASSIDPPPTISNTGELFF

j_call: TRBJ2-3
d_call: TRBD2
v_call: TRBV7-8
clone_size: .
cdr3_nt: TGTGCCAGCAGCCCCCCTAGCGGGAGTCCAGATACGCAGTATTTT
cdr3_aa: CASSPPSGSPDTQYF

j_call: TRBJ2-1
d_call: .
v_call: TRBV10-1
clone_size: .
cdr3_nt: TGCGCCAGCAGTGAGCGAACAGGATCCAATGAGCAGTTCTTC
cdr3_aa: CASSERTGSNEQFF

j_call: TRBJ1-5
d_call: TRBD1
v_call: TRBV7-9
clone_size: .
cdr3_nt: TGTGCCAGCAGCCACGATGGACAGGGAGATCAGCCCCAGCATTTT
cdr3_aa: CASSHDGQGDQPQHF

j_call: TRBJ1-5
d_call: .
v_call: TRBV6-5
clone_size: .
cdr3_nt: TGTGCCAGCAGTTACTCTCCCATCAATCAGCCCCAGCATTTT
cdr3_aa: CASSYSPINQPQHF

j_call: TRBJ2-7
d_call: .
v_call: TRBV4-3
clone_size: .
cdr3_nt: TGCGCCAGCAGCCAAGATGGGTCGGTCTACGAGCAGTACTTC
cdr3_aa: CASSQDGSVYEQYF

j_call: TRBJ2-3
d_call: .
v_call: TRBV28
clone_size: once
cdr3_nt: TGTGCCAGCAGTGCGCCCGACACAGGGCCAACTCCAACCCGTTCTCCGCCAGATACGCAGTATTTT
cdr3_aa: CASSAPDTGPTPTRSPPDTQYF

j_call: TRBJ2-7
d_call: .
v_call: TRBV19
clone_size: .
cdr3_nt: TGTGCCAGTAGTCGGGGCGGGCACGAGCAGTACTTC
cdr3_aa: CASSRGGHEQYF

j_call: TRBJ1-5
d_call: .
v_call: TRBV19
clone_size: .
cdr3_nt: TGTGCCAGTAGTTGGCAGGGTGTTCAGCCCCAGCATTTT
cdr3_aa: CASSWQGVQPQHF

j_call: TRBJ2-1
d_call: .
v_call: TRBV27
clone_size: .
cdr3_nt: TGTGCCAGCAGTTTATACGGAGGCTCCTACAATGAGCAGTTCTTC
cdr3_aa: CASSLYGGSYNEQFF

j_call: TRBJ2-7
d_call: .
v_call: TRBV29-1
clone_size: .
cdr3_nt: TGCAGCGGCACCTTGGACAGCTACGAGCAGTACTTC
cdr3_aa: CSGTLDSYEQYF

j_call: TRBJ1-2
d_call: TRBD1
v_call: TRBV19
clone_size: .
cdr3_nt: TGTGCCGCCCTGTCCGGGGACAGGGATGGCTACACCTTC
cdr3_aa: CAALSGDRDGYTF

j_call: TRBJ2-1
d_call: .
v_call: TRBV10-3
clone_size: .
cdr3_nt: TGTGCCATCAGAATTACTAATGAGCAGTTCTTC
cdr3_aa: CAIRITNEQFF

j_call: TRBJ2-7
d_call: TRBD2
v_call: TRBV10-3
clone_size: once
cdr3_nt: TGTGCCATCAGTGTAGCGGGAGCCCACTACGAGCAGTACTTC
cdr3_aa: CAISVAGAHYEQYF

j_call: TRBJ2-1
d_call: TRBD2
v_call: TRBV7-9
clone_size: .
cdr3_nt: TGTGCCAGCAGCGGGACTAGCGGAGAGGGTGAGCAGTTCTTC
cdr3_aa: CASSGTSGEGEQFF

j_call: TRBJ2-7
d_call: .
v_call: TRBV29-1
clone_size: .
cdr3_nt: TGCAGCGCCGCGCCTCCCGCTAGCTACGAGCAGTACTTC
cdr3_aa: CSAAPPASYEQYF

j_call: TRBJ2-7
d_call: .
v_call: TRBV5-4
clone_size: .
cdr3_nt: TGTGCCAGCAGCGACCGGGACGGGGCCTCCTACGAGCAGTACTTC
cdr3_aa: CASSDRDGASYEQYF

j_call: TRBJ2-7
d_call: .
v_call: TRBV19
clone_size: once
cdr3_nt: TGTGCCAGTAGTATCTCGGGCGGAACTCACGAGCAGTACTTC
cdr3_aa: CASSISGGTHEQYF

j_call: TRBJ1-1
d_call: .
v_call: TRBV7-9
clone_size: .
cdr3_nt: TGTGCCAGCAGCTCAGTCGGAGACATGAACACTGAAGCTTTCTTT
cdr3_aa: CASSSVGDMNTEAFF

j_call: TRBJ2-2
d_call: .
v_call: TRBV15
clone_size: .
cdr3_nt: TGTGCCACCACCGACTCCAGAAACACCGGGGAGCTGTTTTTT
cdr3_aa: CATTDSRNTGELFF

j_call: TRBJ1-5
d_call: .
v_call: TRBV5-8
clone_size: .
cdr3_nt: TGTGCCAGCAGCTTAGGACGGTTTAGCAATCAGCCCCAGCATTTT
cdr3_aa: CASSLGRFSNQPQHF

j_call: TRBJ2-1
d_call: .
v_call: TRBV5-4
clone_size: .
cdr3_nt: TGTGCCAGCCAAACAGCCCACAATGAGCAGTTCTTC
cdr3_aa: CASQTAHNEQFF

j_call: TRBJ2-2
d_call: .
v_call: TRBV7-2
clone_size: .
cdr3_nt: TGTGCCAGCAGCCTCCTCCGGAGGTATAGTTCATCCACCGGGGAGCTGTTTTTT
cdr3_aa: CASSLLRRYSSSTGELFF

j_call: TRBJ1-2
d_call: .
v_call: TRBV7-9
clone_size: .
cdr3_nt: TGTGCCAGCAGGTTTGGAGGGATGTATGGCTACACCTTC
cdr3_aa: CASRFGGMYGYTF

j_call: TRBJ2-7
d_call: TRBD1
v_call: TRBV19
clone_size: .
cdr3_nt: TGTGCCAGTAGTAACCGGGGACAGGGCTACGAGCAGTACTTC
cdr3_aa: CASSNRGQGYEQYF

j_call: TRBJ1-1
d_call: TRBD1
v_call: TRBV14
clone_size: .
cdr3_nt: TGTGCCAGCAGCCAAGATACGCAGGGGGGTTTGAACACTGAAGCTTTCTTT
cdr3_aa: CASSQDTQGGLNTEAFF